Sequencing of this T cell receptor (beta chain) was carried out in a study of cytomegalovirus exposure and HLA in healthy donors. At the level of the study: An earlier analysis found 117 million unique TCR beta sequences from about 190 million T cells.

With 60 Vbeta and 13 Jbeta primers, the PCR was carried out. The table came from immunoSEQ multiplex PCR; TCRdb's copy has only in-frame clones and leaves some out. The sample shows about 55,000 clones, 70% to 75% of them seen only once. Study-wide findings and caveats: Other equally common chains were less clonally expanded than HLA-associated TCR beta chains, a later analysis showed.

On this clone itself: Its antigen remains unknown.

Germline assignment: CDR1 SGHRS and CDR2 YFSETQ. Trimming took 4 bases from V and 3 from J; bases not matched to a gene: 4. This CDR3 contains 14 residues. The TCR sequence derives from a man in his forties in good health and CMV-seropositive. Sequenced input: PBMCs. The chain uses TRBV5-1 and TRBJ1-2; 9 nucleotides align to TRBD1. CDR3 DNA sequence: TGCGCCAGCAGCGGGGGGGACAGGGACTATGGCTACACCTTC. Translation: CASSGGDRDYGYTF.